The clone carrying this T cell receptor (beta chain) was observed once. What it binds is not known. Profiled with immunoSEQ multiplex PCR; TCRdb holds only in-frame clones, not every one. The sample shows 95,000 to 100,000 clones, approximately 87% of them seen only once. The sample is drawn from a study of T cell responses to AZD1222 COVID-19 vaccine. Study results and caveats: Unmutated variant regions reportedly attract nearly half of all spike-specific TCRs. Increased Spike-specific TCR breadth and depth were observed after two AZD1222 doses. Most donors were white British and more were female, and clonal diversity was possibly underestimated.

In germline, CDR1 is GTSNPN, CDR2 SVGIG (reference sequence). This CDR3 comprises 13 residues. V gave up 4 bases and J gave up 7 bases, with 14 bases separating them. The TCR originated in an adult who received the AZD1222 COVID-19 vaccine. The chain combines TRBV30 with TRBJ1-5; D ambiguous. Sequencing was performed on peripheral blood, taken 28 days after the second AZD1222 dose. CDR3 in amino acids: CAWNRQAEQPQHF. The CDR3 DNA reads as TGTGCCTGGAATAGGCAGGCCGAGCAGCCCCAGCATTTT.